The clone carrying this T cell receptor beta chain turned up a few times. These data come from a study of T cell repertoires in cytomegalovirus infection. TCRdb analysed the reads with MiXCR anew, one entry per CDR3 protein. Here the sample spans around 450,000 distinct CDR3 sequences, about 33% being singletons. This receptor was taken from a human donor in good health (CMV status not recorded). Some clones in this sample may be carry-over from other donors' samples. Source material: PBMCs.

The CDR3 DNA reads as TGTGCCAGCATTTCCACGGACAGTTACGAGCAGTACTTC. This codes for CASISTDSYEQYF. The chain recombines TRBV6-5 with TRBJ2-7; possibly TRBD1 for D (6 bases). V was pared by 7 bases and J by 4 bases, with 14 bases between. This CDR3 spans 13 amino acids. The V gene's germline CDR1 is MNHEY and CDR2 SVGAGI.